These T cell receptor beta chains were read from a single sample in a study of cytomegalovirus exposure and HLA in healthy donors. TCRdb's copy holds only in-frame clones and misses some; the assay was immunoSEQ multiplex PCR. The sample yields about 140,000 clones, around 86% seen once. Sequencing was done on a sample of PBMCs. The receptors were sampled from a woman between 45 and 60 years old in good health and CMV-seropositive. Each CDR3 is given with its conserved first and last residue. A D gene is named only where the DNA matches it firmly. Clone size, where shown, is once, few, many, or a class for clones that have expanded.

>TRBV2|TRBJ1-5|.|14|.
CASSGQAGDQPQHF
TGTGCCAGCAGTGGGCAGGCGGGGGATCAGCCCCAGCATTTT
>TRBV10-1|TRBJ2-5|.|15|.
CASSESGGQQETQYF
TGCGCCAGCAGTGAGTCGGGGGGACAGCAAGAGACCCAGTACTTC
>TRBV5-1|TRBJ1-6|.|12|.
CASSDSNSPLHF
TGCGCCAGCAGCGACAGTAATTCACCCCTCCACTTT
>TRBV5-6|TRBJ1-6|TRBD1|15|.
CASSLGQGSYSPLHF
TGTGCCAGCAGCTTGGGACAGGGGAGTTATTCACCCCTCCACTTT
>TRBV27|TRBJ2-7|TRBD1|15|once
CASSYLGQGSYEQYF
TGTGCCAGCAGTTATCTCGGACAGGGGAGTTACGAGCAGTACTTC
>TRBV7-9|TRBJ1-2|TRBD1|17|.
CASSSGQGAGSVYGYTF
TGTGCCAGCAGCTCAGGACAGGGGGCCGGATCTGTATATGGCTACACCTTC
>TRBV28|TRBJ2-7|.|14|.
CASTATGDSYEQYF
TGTGCCAGCACGGCCACGGGGGACTCCTACGAGCAGTACTTC
>TRBV10-3|TRBJ1-5|.|14|.
CAISESAGRQPQHF
TGTGCCATCAGTGAGTCGGCGGGGCGTCAGCCCCAGCATTTT
>TRBV4-1|TRBJ2-3|.|16|.
CASSQDFSGNTDTQYF
TGCGCCAGCAGCCAAGATTTCTCAGGGAACACAGATACGCAGTATTTT
>TRBV28|TRBJ1-5|.|13|.
CASRGAGNQPQHF
TGTGCCAGCAGGGGGGCAGGGAATCAGCCCCAGCATTTT
>TRBV7-2|TRBJ2-5|.|14|.
CASSLDYRKETQYF
TGTGCCAGCAGCTTAGATTACAGGAAAGAGACCCAGTACTTC
>TRBV18|TRBJ2-3|TRBD2|18|few
CASSETASGGTRTDTQYF
TGTGCCAGTTCGGAAACCGCTAGCGGGGGGACTCGCACAGATACGCAGTATTTT
>TRBV7-8|TRBJ2-7|TRBD2|16|.
CASSPTGGTRTYEQYF
TGTGCCAGCAGCCCGACCGGGGGGACCCGGACCTACGAGCAGTACTTC
>TRBV18|TRBJ2-7|TRBD2|13|.
CASSPRGGGEQYF
TGTGCCAGCTCACCAAGAGGCGGGGGCGAGCAGTACTTC
>TRBV27|TRBJ1-1|.|16|few
CASSFGGRRGIAEAFF
TGTGCCAGCAGTTTTGGTGGGCGACGGGGTATAGCAGAAGCTTTCTTT
>TRBV6-1|TRBJ2-5|TRBD2|14|few
CASSASSGGETQYF
TGTGCCAGCAGTGCTTCTAGCGGGGGAGAGACCCAGTACTTC
>TRBV2|TRBJ2-7|.|17|.
CASSVRGLAGFSYEQYF
TGTGCCAGCAGTGTGAGGGGGCTAGCGGGCTTCTCCTACGAGCAGTACTTC
>TRBV10-1|TRBJ2-3|.|14|.
CASSERGYTDTQYF
TGCGCCAGCAGTGAGCGGGGATACACAGATACGCAGTATTTT
>TRBV27|TRBJ2-1|.|16|.
CASSLSPGSFWGEQFF
TGTGCCAGCAGTTTATCCCCCGGGAGCTTTTGGGGTGAGCAGTTCTTC
>TRBV11-3|TRBJ2-1|TRBD1|18|.
CASSFRGGRDRGHNEQFF
TGTGCCAGCAGCTTTCGGGGGGGACGGGACAGGGGGCACAATGAGCAGTTCTTC
>TRBV4-1|TRBJ1-3|TRBD1|15|.
CASSQGQGYGNTIYF
TGCGCCAGCAGCCAAGGACAGGGTTATGGAAACACCATATATTTT
>TRBV5-4|TRBJ2-5|.|13|.
CASSLDPGETQYF
TGTGCCAGCAGCTTGGATCCGGGAGAGACCCAGTACTTC
>TRBV18|TRBJ2-7|TRBD2|15|once
CASSRGLADSYEQYF
TGTGCCAGCTCACGAGGACTAGCGGACTCCTACGAGCAGTACTTC
>TRBV2|TRBJ1-1|.|15|.
CASSGQGQGNTEAFF
TGTGCCAGCTCCGGGCAGGGCCAAGGAAACACTGAAGCTTTCTTT
>TRBV7-3|TRBJ2-5|TRBD1|14|.
CASRQTGGKETQYF
TGTGCCAGCAGACAGACAGGGGGTAAAGAGACCCAGTACTTC
>TRBV30|TRBJ1-5|.|14|.
CAWSGFPGNQPQHF
TGTGCCTGGAGTGGATTTCCGGGCAATCAGCCCCAGCATTTT
>TRBV20-1|TRBJ1-1|.|11|.
CSARDLQGGRF
TGCAGTGCTAGAGATCTCCAGGGAGGACGCTTT
>TRBV4-3|TRBJ1-1|.|14|.
CASSQDRYVAEAFF
TGCGCCAGCAGCCAAGATCGGTATGTGGCTGAAGCTTTCTTT
>TRBV13|TRBJ2-7|.|14|.
CASSLGRQSYEQYF
TGTGCCAGCAGCTTAGGGCGACAATCCTACGAGCAGTACTTC
>TRBV20-1|TRBJ2-7|.|11|.
CSARVRSGEYF
TGCAGTGCTAGAGTAAGGAGTGGTGAGTACTTC
>TRBV5-4|TRBJ2-3|.|16|few
CASSLAVQGGTDTQYF
TGTGCCAGCAGCTTGGCCGTCCAGGGCGGCACAGATACGCAGTATTTT
>TRBV6-1|TRBJ2-7|TRBD1|15|.
CASRGSRGLSYEQYF
TGTGCCAGCAGGGGGTCCAGGGGGCTATCCTACGAGCAGTACTTC
>TRBV19|TRBJ2-7|TRBD1|15|.
CASSIGTGGFHEQYF
TGTGCCAGTAGTATCGGGACAGGGGGCTTCCACGAGCAGTACTTC
>TRBV5-4|TRBJ2-7|TRBD1|17|few
CASSLGLPGQGSYEQYF
TGTGCCAGCAGCTTGGGACTTCCGGGACAGGGTTCCTACGAGCAGTACTTC
>TRBV29-1|TRBJ2-7|TRBD2|14|.
CSVVDGTRTYEQYF
TGCAGCGTCGTGGATGGGACTAGGACCTACGAGCAGTACTTC
>TRBV6-6|TRBJ1-1|TRBD1|15|.
CASSYSQQGAAEAFF
TGTGCCAGCAGTTACTCGCAACAGGGGGCGGCTGAAGCTTTCTTT
>TRBV2|TRBJ1-6|.|15|.
CASSEWGLRGSPLHF
TGTGCCAGCAGTGAGTGGGGGCTTCGAGGTTCACCCCTCCACTTT
>TRBV30|TRBJ1-5|TRBD1|12|.
CACRQGGQPQHF
TGTGCCTGCCGACAGGGCGGACAGCCCCAGCATTTT
>TRBV2|TRBJ1-5|.|14|.
CASSRQFSNQPQHF
TGTGCCAGCAGTAGACAGTTTAGCAATCAGCCCCAGCATTTT
>TRBV2|TRBJ1-6|.|14|.
CASSVRGNHSPLHF
TGTGCCAGCAGTGTTCGGGGGAACCATTCACCCCTCCACTTT
>TRBV19|TRBJ1-3|.|13|.
CAREQGTGNTIYF
TGTGCCAGAGAGCAGGGGACTGGAAACACCATATATTTT
>TRBV2|TRBJ2-1|TRBD2|14|.
CASSRLAVRGEQFF
TGTGCCAGCAGTCGACTAGCGGTAAGAGGTGAGCAGTTCTTC
>TRBV7-9|TRBJ2-3|TRBD1|16|once
CASSNRKDRKPDTQYF
TGTGCCAGCAGCAACAGAAAGGACAGGAAACCAGATACGCAGTATTTT
>TRBV28|TRBJ1-2|.|14|.
CASTPPGSRGGYTF
TGTGCCAGCACCCCCCCCGGGTCCCGAGGAGGCTACACCTTC
>TRBV15|TRBJ2-5|.|17|.
CATSRVGAGLTQETQYF
TGTGCCACCAGCAGAGTGGGGGCAGGCCTCACCCAAGAGACCCAGTACTTC
>TRBV11-2|TRBJ2-3|TRBD2|16|.
CASSLSAAGATNTQYF
TGTGCCAGCAGCTTATCTGCGGCGGGAGCCACTAATACGCAGTATTTT
>TRBV9|TRBJ1-2|.|10|few
CANPGGGYTF
TGTGCCAACCCGGGGGGTGGCTACACCTTC
>TRBV25-1|TRBJ2-7|TRBD2|14|.
CASSLAGGSWEQYF
TGTGCCAGCAGTTTAGCGGGAGGGTCTTGGGAGCAGTACTTC